The 27 T cell receptor beta chains presented below share a single source sample, sequenced in a study of blood T cells in healthy people across ages. Primed by a sample-barcoded 5' primer and a J-beta primer mix, a second PCR proceeded for 7 to 11 cycles. MiXCR, run by TCRdb on the 5' RACE reads, gives a single entry per CDR3 protein. This repertoire shows about 800,000 distinct CDR3 sequences, around a quarter found once; its top ten account for approximately 3.7%. The same data also contributed to another study, on T cells of mothers and their children.

The sample comprised blood. The receptors were sampled from a boy aged 5-17 years in good health.

The rearrangement uses TRBV12-3 or TRBV12-4 and TRBJ1-6; D not resolved. Trimming left V 6 bases short and J 4 bases short, with 10 bases between. The CDR3 is made up of 14 amino acids. CDR3 region: CASRSDGYNSPLHF. In nucleotides, the CDR3 is TGTGCCAGCAGGTCCGACGGTTATAATTCACCCCTCCACTTT.

This clonotype was detected once. The chain combines TRBV6-2 or TRBV6-3 with TRBJ2-5; D may be TRBD2 (5 bases). The ends were cut back, 5 bases at V and 2 bases at J, with 15 bases in the middle. The CDR3 runs to 15 residues. The germline gives CDR1 MNHEY, CDR2 SVGEGT. The CDR3: CASSPSGVKQETQYF. CDR3 coding DNA: TGTGCCAGCAGTCCGAGCGGAGTGAAACAAGAGACCCAGTACTTC.

The table lists this clonotype with a count of one. V is TRBV10-3 and J is TRBJ2-5, with TRBD2 matching over 14 bases. The germline V gene encodes CDR1 ENHRY and CDR2 SYGVKD. With V trimmed by 10 bases and J by 4 bases, 11 bases remained unmatched. CDR3 size: 16 residues. This CDR3 reads CATQWGLAGDRETQYF. CDR3 bases: TGTGCCACCCAGTGGGGACTAGCGGGAGACAGAGAGACCCAGTACTTC.

The table lists this clonotype with a few counts. This chain uses TRBV4-1 with TRBJ2-2; 14 bases map to TRBD2. The CDR3 sequence is 19 residues long. The J segment lost 2 bases and the V segment lost 2 bases, leaving 7 bases of the junction unmatched. Germline CDR1 and CDR2: MGHRA and YSYEKL. The CDR3 here is CASSQPRGLAGANTGELFF. The CDR3 DNA is TGCGCCAGCAGCCAACCCCGGGGACTAGCGGGAGCCAACACCGGGGAGCTGTTTTTT.

The rearrangement uses TRBV7-2 and TRBJ2-5; 10 bases map to TRBD2. The junction had 0 bases not matched to a gene; V was cut back by 2 bases and J by 9 bases. The CDR3 extends over 12 amino acids. Germline assignment: CDR1 SGHTA and CDR2 FQGNSA. The CDR3 DNA sequence: TGTGCCAGCAGCTTAACTAGCGGGGCCCAGTACTTC. Translation gives CASSLTSGAQYF. Full variable domain (outside the CDR3, taken from reference TRBV7-2 and TRBJ2-5): GAGVSQSPSNKVTEKGKDVELRCDPISGHTALYWYRQSLGQGLEFLIYFQGNSAPDKSGLPSDRFSAERTGGSVSTLTIQRTQQEDSAVYLCASSLTSGAQYFGPGTRLLVL.

The V gene is TRBV12-3 or TRBV12-4, the J gene TRBJ1-1; D is possibly TRBD1 (5 bases). V dropped 6 bases and J dropped 4 bases, with 12 bases sitting between them. The CDR3 extends over 13 amino acids. This chain's CDR3 is CASRPDGTTEAFF. The CDR3 DNA reads TGTGCCAGCAGACCGGACGGGACCACTGAAGCTTTCTTT.

The gene calls are TRBV7-2 and TRBJ1-3, with 12 bases lining up with TRBD1. CDR1 and CDR2 (germline): SGHTA, FQGNSA. V trimming: 5 bases; J trimming: 3 bases; junction bases outside the gene matches: 8. The CDR3 has 17 residues. This chain's CDR3 is CASSGGTGGMLGNTIYF. The DNA for the CDR3 is TGTGCCAGCAGCGGGGGGACAGGGGGCATGCTTGGAAACACCATATATTTT.

The J gene is TRBJ2-3, the V gene TRBV7-2, with D unclear. The CDR3 has 14 amino acids. V was cut by 3 bases and J by 0 bases, with 7 bases left in between. The germline V gene encodes CDR1 SGHTA and CDR2 FQGNSA. The CDR3 nucleotides are TGTGCCAGCAGCTTCGCCTCTAGCACAGATACGCAGTATTTT. It specifies CASSFASSTDTQYF.

The sample holds a few counts of this clonotype. The rearrangement links TRBV4-3 to TRBJ1-4; D is perhaps TRBD1 (5 bases). CDR3 size: 15 residues. From germline, CDR1 is LGHNA and CDR2 YSLEER. The ends were cut back, 0 bases at V and 4 bases at J, with 9 bases in the middle. This CDR3 reads CASSQEGADNEKLFF. The CDR3 nucleotides are TGCGCCAGCAGCCAAGAAGGGGCTGATAATGAAAAACTGTTTTTT.

As DNA, the CDR3 is TGCAGTGCTAGAGAGTGGGACGGATCATACAATGAGCAGTTCTTC. Protein sequence: CSAREWDGSYNEQFF. The chain uses TRBV20-1 and TRBJ2-1, with D perhaps matching TRBD1 or TRBD2 (5 bases each). The germline V gene has CDR1 DFQATT and CDR2 SNEGSKA (reference sequence). CDR3 length: 15 amino acids. Trimming pared 0 bases from V and 4 bases from J, leaving 13 bases between.

A few counts support this clonotype. The V call is TRBV6-2 or TRBV6-3, the J call TRBJ1-2, with 7 bases identical to TRBD1. The germline gives CDR1 MNHEY, CDR2 SVGEGT. This CDR3 has 14 residues. V shed 6 bases, J shed 3 bases, and the junction held 7 bases outside the gene matches. CDR3 DNA sequence: TGTGCCAGCAGCACCCGGGGACAGCACTATGGCTACACCTTC. This codes for CASSTRGQHYGYTF.

This clonotype was observed a few times. J is TRBJ1-1 and V is TRBV3-1, with D perhaps TRBD1 (6 bases). There are 15 residues in the CDR3. Looked up from germline, CDR1 is LGHDT and CDR2 is YNNKEL (reference sequence). V lost 4 bases to trimming and J lost 0 bases, with 12 bases between them. The CDR3 nucleotides are TGTGCCAGCAGCCCCGGACAGCGAGTGAACACTGAAGCTTTCTTT. Its translation is CASSPGQRVNTEAFF.

The V and J genes are TRBV25-1 and TRBJ2-5, with 9 bases matching TRBD2. Per germline, CDR1 MGHDK and CDR2 SYGVNS. This CDR3 has 15 amino acids. V was clipped by 5 bases and J by 5 bases; unmatched bases: 9. The CDR3 coding sequence is TGTGCCAGCAGTAAGGCGGGGGGGCCCTTGGAGACCCAGTACTTC. Protein: CASSKAGGPLETQYF.

This chain connects TRBV5-1 to TRBJ1-4; 8 bases map to TRBD1. This CDR3 has 15 residues. Losses at the gene ends were 2 bases for V and 5 bases for J; bases not matched to a gene: 5. Germline V lookup: CDR1 SGHRS, CDR2 YFSETQ. CDR3 amino acids: CASSFAGTGNEKLFF. CDR3 nucleotide sequence: TGCGCCAGCAGCTTCGCCGGGACAGGAAATGAAAAACTGTTTTTT.

The chain uses TRBV20-1 and TRBJ1-3; D gene ambiguous. V lost 3 bases, J lost 0 bases, and 15 bases lay in between. Germline loops: CDR1 DFQATT, CDR2 SNEGSKA (reference sequence). The CDR3 spans 16 residues. The CDR3 region is CSASSPGRSSGNTIYF. The CDR3, as DNA: TGCAGTGCTAGCAGTCCGGGCCGTAGCTCTGGAAACACCATATATTTT.

This clonotype was seen only a few times. The V and J genes are TRBV29-1 and TRBJ2-1; D gene unclear. The CDR3 runs to 16 residues. The germline V gene has CDR1 SQVTM and CDR2 ANQGSEA. Between the trimmed V and J ends, which lost 0 bases and 0 bases, there was a span of 12 bases. CDR3 loop: CSVEDGSDLSYNEQFF. The CDR3 DNA sequence: TGCAGCGTTGAAGATGGGTCAGACCTCTCCTACAATGAGCAGTTCTTC.

The rearrangement links TRBV20-1 to TRBJ1-1; weak D call: TRBD1 (5 bases). V was pared by 6 bases and J by 4 bases, with 12 bases between. CDR3 length: 12 residues. Germline CDR1 is DFQATT and CDR2 is SNEGSKA (reference sequence). CDR3 in amino acids: CSAEGGTTEAFF. Here the CDR3 DNA reads TGCAGTGCGGAGGGAGGGACCACTGAAGCTTTCTTT.

The rearrangement links TRBV2 to TRBJ2-7, with D perhaps TRBD1 or TRBD2 (5 bases each). V shed 3 bases and J shed 9 bases, with 12 bases lying between them. The CDR3 runs 12 residues. CDR1 is SNHLY, CDR2 FYNNEI, per germline. CDR3 sequence: CASSDARGVQYF. The CDR3 DNA is TGTGCCAGCAGTGACGCTCGGGGCGTGCAGTACTTC.

The chain recombines TRBV24-1 with TRBJ1-5; possibly TRBD1 for D (6 bases). Germline CDR1 KGHDR, CDR2 SFDVKD. The CDR3 extends over 15 amino acids. V shed 5 bases and J shed 6 bases, with 16 bases lying between them. The CDR3 DNA reads TGTGCCACCAGTGGCCTTGGGGGGGGCGGTCAGCCCCAGCATTTT. This encodes CATSGLGGGGQPQHF.

The table lists this clonotype with many counts. The chain carries TRBV5-6 and TRBJ2-7, with 7 nucleotides matching TRBD1. Germline CDR1 reads SGHDT; CDR2 reads YYEEEE. The CDR3 contains 15 residues. V shed 3 bases, J shed 3 bases, and the junction held 9 bases outside the gene matches. CDR3 bases: TGTGCCAGCAGCTCTAAGACAGGGAGAGGCTACGAGCAGTACTTC. Translated: CASSSKTGRGYEQYF. Filled out from reference TRBV5-6 and TRBJ2-7, the complete variable domain reads DAGVTQSPTHLIKTRGQQVTLRCSPKSGHDTVSWYQQALGQGPQFIFQYYEEEERQRGNFPDRFSGHQFPNYSSELNVNALLLGDSALYLCASSSKTGRGYEQYFGPGTRLTVT.

This clonotype was counted a few times. The V and J genes are TRBV29-1 and TRBJ2-7; possibly TRBD2 for D (6 bases). The CDR3 is made up of 14 amino acids. Germline CDR1 is SQVTM and CDR2 is ANQGSEA. The germline V and J ends were trimmed by 4 bases and 0 bases, with 13 bases remaining between them. The CDR3 region has the DNA TGCAGCGTTGGAGATCCCGGGAGCTCCTACGAGCAGTACTTC. As protein: CSVGDPGSSYEQYF.

This clonotype was found once. V and J are TRBV5-5 and TRBJ1-2; 12 nucleotides line up with TRBD1. Germline V CDR1 and CDR2: SGHKS, YYEKEE (reference sequence). The V gene end was trimmed by 4 bases and the J gene end by 3 bases; junction bases not matched to a gene: 4. The CDR3 is 15 residues long. The CDR3 region has the DNA TGTGCCAGCAGCGGGGGACAGGGGGCTTACTATGGCTACACCTTC. Translated: CASSGGQGAYYGYTF. Supplemented by reference TRBV5-5 and TRBJ1-2, the full variable domain reads DAGVTQSPTHLIKTRGQQVTLRCSPISGHKSVSWYQQVLGQGPQFIFQYYEKEERGRGNFPDRFSARQFPNYSSELNVNALLLGDSALYLCASSGGQGAYYGYTFGSGTRLTVV.

The J gene is TRBJ2-1, the V gene TRBV29-1; the match to TRBD2 covers 10 bases. The J segment lost 5 bases and the V segment lost 3 bases, leaving 4 bases of the junction unmatched. CDR3 size: 14 residues. Looked up from germline, CDR1 is SQVTM and CDR2 is ANQGSEA. The CDR3 bases are TGCAGCGTTGATCCGGGACTAGCGCACAATGAGCAGTTCTTC. It is translated as CSVDPGLAHNEQFF.

This clonotype was detected a few times. V and J are TRBV9 and TRBJ2-1; D might be TRBD1 (5 bases). The CDR3 loop spans 14 amino acids. The germline V gene has CDR1 SGDLS and CDR2 YYNGEE. Trimming shortened V by 3 bases and J by 10 bases, and 17 bases separated the two germline ends. The CDR3 spells CASSDGANNVEQFF. CDR3 bases: TGTGCCAGCAGCGATGGGGCCAATAATGTGGAGCAGTTCTTC.

J is TRBJ1-6 and V is TRBV6-6; no clear D gene. V gave up 0 bases and J gave up 8 bases, with 14 bases separating them. This CDR3 has 16 residues. Per the germline V gene, CDR1 is MNHNY and CDR2 is SVGAGI (reference sequence). CDR3 sequence reads: CASSYSRGLRDSPLHF. The CDR3 bases are TGTGCCAGCAGTTACTCGCGCGGGTTACGCGATTCACCCCTCCACTTT.

This sequence joins TRBV4-3 and TRBJ2-5; D might be TRBD2 (5 bases). Germline CDR1 reads LGHNA; CDR2 reads YSLEER. This CDR3 is built from 12 residues. Between the trimmed V and J ends, which lost 0 bases and 9 bases, there was a span of 8 bases. The CDR3 coding sequence is TGCGCCAGCAGCCAAGATAACGGGGCCCAGTACTTC. Protein: CASSQDNGAQYF.

As regards this clonotype: The junction and the germline gene differ at one end; a read error may be behind it. DNA for the CDR3: TGCGCCAGCAGCTTAGACGGTTATCGGGGAGACACTGAAGCTTTCTTT. Its protein product is CASSLDGYRGDTEAFF. The J gene is TRBJ1-1, the V gene TRBV7-9; D remains unclear. The CDR3 contains 16 residues. Per the germline V gene, CDR1 is SEHNR and CDR2 is FQNEAQ (reference sequence).